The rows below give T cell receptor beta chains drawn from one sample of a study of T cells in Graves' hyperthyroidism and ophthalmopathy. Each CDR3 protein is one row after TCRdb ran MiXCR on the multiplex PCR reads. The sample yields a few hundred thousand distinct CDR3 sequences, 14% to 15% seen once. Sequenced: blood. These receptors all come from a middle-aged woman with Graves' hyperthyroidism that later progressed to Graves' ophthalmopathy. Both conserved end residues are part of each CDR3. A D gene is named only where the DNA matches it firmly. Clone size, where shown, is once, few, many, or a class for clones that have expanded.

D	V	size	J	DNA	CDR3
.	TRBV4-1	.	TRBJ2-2	TGCGCCAGCAGGGGGGGACCGAACACCGGGGAGCTGTTTTTT	CASRGGPNTGELFF
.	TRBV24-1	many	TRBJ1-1	TGTGCCACCAGTGATCGTATTAGATCTGAAGCTTTCTTT	CATSDRIRSEAFF
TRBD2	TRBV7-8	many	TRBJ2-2	TGTGCCAGCAGCTTAATTACGGGAGGAACCACCGGGGAGCTGTTTTTT	CASSLITGGTTGELFF
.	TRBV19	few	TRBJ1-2	TGTGCCAGTAGTCATAGGAAGGGCGGCTACACCTTC	CASSHRKGGYTF
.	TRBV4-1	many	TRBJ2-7	TGCGCCAGCAGCCAAGTTGCCAGGGGCGACTACGAGCAGTACTTC	CASSQVARGDYEQYF
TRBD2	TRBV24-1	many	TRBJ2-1	TGTGCCACCAGTGATTTCGCGTCCGGGACTAGCGGGGTAGATGAGCAGTTCTTC	CATSDFASGTSGVDEQFF
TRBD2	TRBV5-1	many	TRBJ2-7	TGCGCCAGCAGTAGGACTAGCGGGACTCTCGAGCAGTACTTC	CASSRTSGTLEQYF
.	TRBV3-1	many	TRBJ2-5	TGTGCCAGCAGCCAAGAAGGGAGTCTAGCTGAAGAGTACTTC	CASSQEGSLAEEYF
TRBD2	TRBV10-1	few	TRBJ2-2	TGCGCCAGCAGTGGACTAGCGGGAGTACGAACCGGGGAGCTGTTTTTT	CASSGLAGVRTGELFF
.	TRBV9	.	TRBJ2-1	TGTGCCAGCAGCATGACGGGGGACCTAGGCTACAATGAGCAGTTCTTC	CASSMTGDLGYNEQFF
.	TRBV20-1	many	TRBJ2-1	TGCAGTGGGGACAACAATGAGCAGTTCTTC	CSGDNNEQFF
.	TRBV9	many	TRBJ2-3	TGTGCCAGCAGCGTCTACCCAGATACGCAGTATTTT	CASSVYPDTQYF
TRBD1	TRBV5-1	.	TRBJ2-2	TGCGCCAGCAGCAGTGACAGGGGCGCGAACACCGGGGAGCTGTTTTTT	CASSSDRGANTGELFF
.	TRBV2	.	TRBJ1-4	TGTGCCAGCAGTGAAGCGCTTGCGGGACGGAAACTGTTTTTT	CASSEALAGRKLFF
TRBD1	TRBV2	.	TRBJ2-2	TGTGCCAGCAGCCTCGAGTTACCCCGGGACAGGGTGGGCACCGGGGAGCTGTTTTTT	CASSLELPRDRVGTGELFF
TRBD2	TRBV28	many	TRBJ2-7	TGTGCCAGCAGTTTTTTACTAGCGGGAAACTCCTACGAGCAGTACTTC	CASSFLLAGNSYEQYF
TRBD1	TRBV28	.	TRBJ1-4	TGTGCCAGCAGGCTGCCGGGACAGGGGGCCGGCCACTATGAAAAACTGTTTTTT	CASRLPGQGAGHYEKLFF
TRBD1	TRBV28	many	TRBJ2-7	TGTGCCAGCAGGACAGGGGTCTTTTACGAGCAGTACTTC	CASRTGVFYEQYF
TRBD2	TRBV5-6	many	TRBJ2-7	TGTGCCAGCAGCCTGCTTCCGGGACTAGCGGGCGAGCAGTACTTC	CASSLLPGLAGEQYF
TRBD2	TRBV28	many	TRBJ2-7	TGTGCCAGCAGCCGTATTTCGAGCGGGAGTAGCGCGCAGTACTTC	CASSRISSGSSAQYF
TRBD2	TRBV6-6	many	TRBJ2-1	TGTGCCAGCAGTTACCTAAAGATAGCGGGAAGCTCCTACAATGAGCAGTTCTTC	CASSYLKIAGSSYNEQFF
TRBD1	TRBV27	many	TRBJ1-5	TGTGCCAGCAGTCCCAGAGGGACAGGGGGGAATCAGCCCCAGCATTTT	CASSPRGTGGNQPQHF
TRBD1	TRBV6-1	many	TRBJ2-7	TGTGCCAGCAGTGAATTTACGGGACAGGGGCATTACGAGCAGTACTTC	CASSEFTGQGHYEQYF
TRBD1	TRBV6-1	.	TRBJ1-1	TGTGCCAGCAGTGTGTCGACAGGGTGGGGCACTGAAGCTTTCTTT	CASSVSTGWGTEAFF
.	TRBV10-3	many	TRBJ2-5	TGTGCCATCAGGCCTACAGGGAAAGAGACCCAGTACTTC	CAIRPTGKETQYF
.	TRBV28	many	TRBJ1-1	TGTGCCAGCCTTACAGAGAACACTGAAGCTTTCTTT	CASLTENTEAFF
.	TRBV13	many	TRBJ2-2	TGTGCCAGTCGTAGCGGAGGGGGGAACACCGGGGAGCTGTTTTTT	CASRSGGGNTGELFF